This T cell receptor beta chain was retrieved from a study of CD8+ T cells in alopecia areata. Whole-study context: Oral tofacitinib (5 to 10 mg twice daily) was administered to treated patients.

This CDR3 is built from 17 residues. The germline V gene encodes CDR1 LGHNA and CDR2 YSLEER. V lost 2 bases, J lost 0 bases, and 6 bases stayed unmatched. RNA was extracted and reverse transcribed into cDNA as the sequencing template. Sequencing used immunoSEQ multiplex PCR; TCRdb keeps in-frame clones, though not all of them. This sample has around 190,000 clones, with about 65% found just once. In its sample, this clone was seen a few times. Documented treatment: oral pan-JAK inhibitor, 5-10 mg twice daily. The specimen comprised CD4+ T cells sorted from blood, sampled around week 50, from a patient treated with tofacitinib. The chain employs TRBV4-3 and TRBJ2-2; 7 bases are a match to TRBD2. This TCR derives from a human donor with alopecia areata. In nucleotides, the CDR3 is TGCGCCAGCAGCCAACGACCGGCGGGGGCGAACACCGGGGAGCTGTTTTTT. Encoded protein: CASSQRPAGANTGELFF.